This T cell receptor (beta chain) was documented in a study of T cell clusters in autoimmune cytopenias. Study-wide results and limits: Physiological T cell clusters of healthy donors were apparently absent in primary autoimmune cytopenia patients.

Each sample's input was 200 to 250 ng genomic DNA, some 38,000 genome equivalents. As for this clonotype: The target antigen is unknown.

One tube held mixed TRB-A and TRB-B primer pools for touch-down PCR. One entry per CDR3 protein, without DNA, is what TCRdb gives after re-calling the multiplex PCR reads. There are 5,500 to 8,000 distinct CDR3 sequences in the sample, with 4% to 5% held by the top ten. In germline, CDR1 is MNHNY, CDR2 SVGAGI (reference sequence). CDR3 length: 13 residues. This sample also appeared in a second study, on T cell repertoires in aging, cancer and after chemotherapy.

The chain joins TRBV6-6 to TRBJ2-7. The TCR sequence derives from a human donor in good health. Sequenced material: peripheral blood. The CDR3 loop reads CASSYAGPYEQYF.